Reported below is one TCR beta chain. Its antigen remains unidentified. Other nucleotide sequences from this sample produce the same CDR3. The data are from a study of shared clonotypes between healthy human individuals. About the research overall: Used for every donor were three CD4 naive, three CD4 memory, two CD8 naive and one CD8 memory plate. Study-level results: Generation of non-shared clonotypes was less probable than generation of clonotypes shared by all four donors.

Each sorted subset replicate got 200 ng genomic DNA, 30,000 or so genomes. Using immunoSEQ multiplex PCR, the repertoire was profiled, and TCRdb retains in-frame clones only, with some absent. Of millions of clones in the sample, 85% to 95% were seen once. The clonotype comes from a man aged 18 to 35 in good health. Sequencing used naive CD4+ T cells sorted from blood. Described subset: CD45RA+ positively selected.

The chain's CDR3 is CASSLTPVYEQYF. The CDR3 region has the DNA TGTGCCAGCAGTTTAACGCCAGTGTACGAGCAGTACTTC. The chain links TRBV28 to TRBJ2-7; D gene ambiguous. Trimming stripped 2 bases from V and 4 bases from J, with 9 bases between. The CDR3 length is 13 residues. Per germline, CDR1 MDHEN and CDR2 SYDVKM.